This T cell receptor (beta chain) was documented in a study of CD8+CD57+ T cells in acquired aplastic anemia. Study findings and constraints: Any difference that existed in CD8+ Simpson's diversity between patients and controls was not significant.

Genomic DNA constituted the template upon which TCR beta VDJ and CDR3 profiling was performed. TCRdb re-derived calls from the reads in MiXCR, one entry per CDR3 protein. The sample has some 200,000 distinct CDR3 sequences; more than 45% are singletons. Sequencing was done on patients that had shown CD8+CD57+ cell expansion by flow cytometry. Severe acquired aplastic anemia affected all patients. As to this clonotype: Its antigen is still unknown.

In germline, CDR1 is MNHNS, CDR2 SASEGT. The V and J ends lost 6 bases and 3 bases, in that order; junction bases with no gene match: 6. The CDR3 is 14 amino acids. The chain couples TRBV6-1 to TRBJ2-7, with TRBD1 matching over 9 bases. The receptor was derived from a human donor with aplastic anemia. What was sequenced was sorted CD4+, CD8+, or CD8+CD57+ T cells (not recorded which) from PBMCs. In DNA form, the CDR3 reads TGTGCCAGCAGCCCCGGGACAGGGATCTACGAGCAGTACTTC. It encodes CASSPGTGIYEQYF.